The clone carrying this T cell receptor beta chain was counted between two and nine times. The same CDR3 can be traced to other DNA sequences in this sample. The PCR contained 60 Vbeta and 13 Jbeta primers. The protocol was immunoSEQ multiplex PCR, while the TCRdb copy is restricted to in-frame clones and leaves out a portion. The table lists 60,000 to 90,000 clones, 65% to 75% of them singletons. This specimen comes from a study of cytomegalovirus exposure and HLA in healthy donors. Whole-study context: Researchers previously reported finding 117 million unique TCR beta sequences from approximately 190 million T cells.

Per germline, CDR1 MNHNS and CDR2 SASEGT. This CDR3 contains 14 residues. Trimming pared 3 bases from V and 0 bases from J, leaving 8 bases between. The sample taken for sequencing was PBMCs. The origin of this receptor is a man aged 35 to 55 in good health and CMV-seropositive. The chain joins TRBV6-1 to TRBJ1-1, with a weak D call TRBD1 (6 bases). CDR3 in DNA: TGTGCCAGCAGTGATAGGGGGTTGAACACTGAAGCTTTCTTT. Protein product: CASSDRGLNTEAFF.